Presented here are 31 T cell receptor beta chains from one specimen sequenced in a study of blood T cell repertoires in COVID-19. Data came from immunoSEQ multiplex PCR; TCRdb stores just in-frame clones and leaves some out. The sample yields 150,000 to 200,000 clones, 82% seen once. The sample consisted of PBMCs or T cells enriched from blood (not recorded which). All receptors derive from a woman in her sixties or seventies with acute COVID-19.

For this clone: This likely comes from a read error, as the CDR3 has no conserved phenylalanine or tryptophan at its end. The limits of the CDR3 on the DNA are not certain, so only TCRdb's listed CDR3 is given. This chain joins TRBV7-2 and TRBJ2-7; the D call TRBD2 from the table was never checked on the DNA. The CDR3 numbers 13 amino acids, ends counted. CDR1 is SGHTA, CDR2 FQGNSA, per germline. CDR3 protein: CASSSGLAGAAQL.

This sequence joins TRBV5-4 and TRBJ1-2, with 8 nucleotides matching TRBD1. Germline CDR1 SGHNT, CDR2 YYREEE (reference sequence). The CDR3 sequence is 14 residues long. V shed 3 bases and J 7 bases; nucleotides not matched to a gene: 8. The DNA of the CDR3 is TGTGCCAGCAGCTACGGACAGGGTGATTCTGGCTACACCTTC. It translates to CASSYGQGDSGYTF.

The chain uses TRBV28 and TRBJ1-1; D is uncertain. Germline values: CDR1 MDHEN, CDR2 SYDVKM. CDR3 length: 16 residues. Trimming pared 5 bases from V and 4 bases from J, leaving 20 bases between. CDR3 nucleotide sequence: TGTGCCAGCAGTACGACCAGGAGGGTTCGGGGCACTGAAGCTTTCTTT. It translates to CASSTTRRVRGTEAFF.

V and J are TRBV27 and TRBJ2-3, with a possible D match to TRBD2 (5 bases). This CDR3 spans 14 amino acids. V shed 2 bases and J shed 3 bases, with 9 bases lying between them. Germline V gene sequence: CDR1 MNHEY, CDR2 SMNVEV (reference sequence). The CDR3 DNA is TGTGCCAGCAGTTTACCGGGATGGACAGATACGCAGTATTTT. Its translation: CASSLPGWTDTQYF.

V and J are TRBV5-6 and TRBJ1-6; D is uncertain. Germline values: CDR1 SGHDT, CDR2 YYEEEE. This CDR3 has 14 residues. V lost 1 base and J 7 bases, leaving 9 bases between the germline ends. CDR3 sequence (DNA): TGTGCCAGCAGCTTGTCTCTACAGAATTCACCCCTCCACTTT. Its protein product is CASSLSLQNSPLHF.

V and J are TRBV5-8 and TRBJ1-2; 10 nucleotides align to TRBD1. V was pared by 3 bases and J by 8 bases, with 10 bases of the junction left unmatched. The CDR3 runs to 15 residues. Germline CDR1 and CDR2: SGHTS and YDEGEE. CDR3 protein: CASSSWGGTGEGYTF. The CDR3 DNA reads as TGTGCCAGCAGCTCTTGGGGAGGGACAGGGGAAGGCTACACCTTC.

The rearrangement joins TRBV24-1 to TRBJ2-7; the match to TRBD1 covers 9 bases. J was trimmed by 4 bases and V by 4 bases; bases with no gene match: 1. Germline CDR1 reads KGHDR; CDR2 reads SFDVKD. CDR3 size: 13 residues. The CDR3 bases are TGTGCCACCAGTGAAGGGACAGGGTACGAGCAGTACTTC. Protein product: CATSEGTGYEQYF.

This clone came up a few times. The CDR3 sequence: CASRSRTGARGYTF. The DNA of the CDR3 is TGTGCCAGCAGGTCCAGGACAGGGGCTCGGGGCTACACCTTC. This rearrangement joins TRBV27 to TRBJ1-2; 9 positions agree with TRBD1. Germline CDR1 reads MNHEY; CDR2 reads SMNVEV (reference sequence). J lost 8 bases, V lost 6 bases, and 10 bases had no gene match. CDR3 length equals 14 residues.

The rearrangement joins TRBV5-4 to TRBJ1-1; 8 bases are shared with TRBD1. V gave up 4 bases and J gave up 1 base; unmatched junction bases: 3. The CDR3 is 14 amino acids. The germline gives CDR1 SGHNT, CDR2 YYREEE (reference sequence). CDR3 protein: CASSARGPNTEAFF. DNA for the CDR3: TGTGCCAGCAGCGCCAGGGGGCCGAACACTGAAGCTTTCTTT.

Only a few counts were recorded for this clone. The chain recombines TRBV5-1 with TRBJ2-7, with 10 bases lining up with TRBD2. V was pared by 3 bases and J by 2 bases, with 8 bases of the junction left unmatched. Germline V lookup: CDR1 SGHRS, CDR2 YFSETQ. The CDR3 contains 16 residues. The CDR3 region is CASSSGLAGEPYEQYF. The CDR3 DNA sequence: TGCGCCAGCAGCTCCGGGCTAGCGGGAGAACCCTACGAGCAGTACTTC.

This rearrangement joins TRBV11-3 to TRBJ2-1, with D possibly being TRBD2 (5 bases). The germline CDR1 and CDR2 sequences are SGHNT and YENEEA. The germline V and J ends were trimmed by 2 bases and 6 bases, with 8 bases remaining between them. The CDR3 runs to 13 residues. The CDR3 loop reads CASSLMAGNEQFF. The CDR3 nucleotides read TGTGCCAGCAGCTTAATGGCGGGCAATGAGCAGTTCTTC. Full variable domain (missing parts from reference TRBV11-3 and TRBJ2-1): EAGVVQSPRYKIIEKKQPVAFWCNPISGHNTLYWYLQNLGQGPELLIRYENEEAVDDSQLPKDRFSAERLKGVDSTLKIQPAELGDSAVYLCASSLMAGNEQFFGPGTRLTVL.

The chain is built from TRBV5-1 and TRBJ2-7; 8 bases are a match to TRBD1. There are 13 residues in the CDR3. CDR1 is SGHRS, CDR2 YFSETQ, per germline. Losses at the gene ends were 4 bases for V and 7 bases for J; bases not matched to a gene: 7. CDR3 bases: TGCGCCAGCAGCACCGGACAGGGTTGGGAGCAGTACTTC. As protein: CASSTGQGWEQYF.

The chain has TRBV7-2 and TRBJ2-7; 8 nucleotides agree with TRBD2. Unmatched junction bases numbered 20, after V lost 5 bases and J lost 5 bases. The CDR3 length is 18 residues. From germline, CDR1 is SGHTA and CDR2 FQGNSA. The CDR3 region is CASSKLPFRVAGPNEQYF. DNA for the CDR3: TGTGCCAGCAGCAAACTCCCTTTTAGGGTAGCGGGGCCAAACGAGCAGTACTTC.

The CDR3 loop reads CASSHRTVSTGELFF. The CDR3 coding sequence is TGTGCCAGCAGCCACCGGACAGTCTCCACCGGGGAGCTGTTTTTT. This sequence joins TRBV14 and TRBJ2-2; D is perhaps TRBD1 (6 bases). This CDR3 region has 15 residues. Germline V lookup: CDR1 SGHDN, CDR2 FVKESK. V was clipped by 3 bases and J by 4 bases, with 12 bases between them.

This clone was seen once. The V gene is TRBV19, the J gene TRBJ1-5; TRBD1 aligns across 8 bases. CDR3 length: 15 amino acids. Germline CDR1 reads LNHDA; CDR2 reads SQIVND (reference sequence). Germline trimming cut 9 bases from V and 4 bases from J; bases unmatched to any gene: 11. The CDR3 reads CASHTLDRENQPQHF. The CDR3 DNA is TGTGCCAGCCACACCTTGGACAGGGAAAATCAGCCCCAGCATTTT. The full variable domain, its missing parts supplied by reference TRBV19 and TRBJ1-5, is DGGITQSPKYLFRKEGQNVTLSCEQNLNHDAMYWYRQDPGQGLRLIYYSQIVNDFQKGDIAEGYSVSREKKESFPLTVTSAQKNPTAFYLCASHTLDRENQPQHFGDGTRLSIL.

This rearrangement joins TRBV4-3 to TRBJ1-3, with D unclear. CDR3 length: 17 amino acids. Per the germline V gene, CDR1 is LGHNA and CDR2 is YSLEER. V lost 1 base to trimming and J lost 2 bases, with 15 bases between them. CDR3 region: CASSQVREPNAGNTIYF. For the CDR3, the DNA is TGCGCCAGCAGCCAAGTCCGGGAACCCAACGCTGGAAACACCATATATTTT.

The rearrangement links TRBV4-3 to TRBJ1-2, with a weak D call TRBD1 (5 bases). CDR1 and CDR2 from the germline V gene are LGHNA and YSLEER. Trimming took off 0 bases at V and 4 bases at J, with 12 bases between the two ends. This CDR3 contains 15 residues. CDR3 DNA sequence: TGCGCCAGCAGCCAAGAATTCGGCAGGGTCTATGGCTACACCTTC. As protein: CASSQEFGRVYGYTF.

The genes are TRBV29-1 and TRBJ1-1; no firm D call. This CDR3 region has 12 residues. CDR1 and CDR2 from the germline V gene are SQVTM and ANQGSEA. With 7 bases removed from V and 4 bases from J, the gap between germline ends came to 13 bases. The DNA of the CDR3 is TGCAGCGCTGGGTCCGGAGTCACTGAAGCTTTCTTT. Protein product: CSAGSGVTEAFF.

The J gene is TRBJ1-6, the V gene TRBV10-2; 7 bases are a match to TRBD1. The J segment lost 7 bases and the V segment lost 5 bases, leaving 8 bases of the junction unmatched. This CDR3 is 15 amino acids long. The V gene's germline CDR1 is WSHSY and CDR2 SAAADI. The CDR3 is CASSSTGVVNSPLHF. DNA for the CDR3: TGCGCCAGCAGTTCCACAGGGGTAGTCAATTCACCCCTCCACTTT.

This clone came up a few times. The J gene is TRBJ2-1, the V gene TRBV28, with D perhaps TRBD2 (7 bases). Trimming left V 0 bases short and J 9 bases short, with 21 bases between. This CDR3 region has 17 residues. Germline V CDR1 and CDR2: MDHEN, SYDVKM. The CDR3 coding sequence is TGTGCCAGCAGTTTATGGGATTCTGGGGGGGCCTGGTTTGAGCAGTTCTTC. Its protein product is CASSLWDSGGAWFEQFF. Variable domain in full (rest from reference TRBV28 and TRBJ2-1): DVKVTQSSRYLVKRTGEKVFLECVQDMDHENMFWYRQDPGLGLRLIYFSYDVKMKEKGDIPEGYSVSREKKERFSLILESASTNQTSMYLCASSLWDSGGAWFEQFFGPGTRLTVL.

The V gene is TRBV7-2, the J gene TRBJ1-3, with D tentatively TRBD1 (5 bases). This CDR3 is built from 12 residues. The germline V and J ends were trimmed by 6 bases and 4 bases, with 7 bases remaining between them. CDR1 is SGHTA, CDR2 FQGNSA, per germline. The CDR3 sequence is CASRGLGNTIYF. The CDR3 region has the DNA TGTGCCAGCAGGGGGCTGGGAAACACCATATATTTT.

Concerning this clone: The sample holds other DNA sequences that translate to the same CDR3. The chain couples TRBV28 to TRBJ1-2, with a tentative D call TRBD1 (5 bases). This CDR3 region has 13 residues. Per germline, CDR1 MDHEN and CDR2 SYDVKM. V gave up 2 bases and J gave up 3 bases, with 7 bases separating them. CDR3 in amino acids: CASSLRGDYGYTF. DNA for the CDR3: TGTGCCAGCAGTTTACGGGGGGACTATGGCTACACCTTC.

This clone was detected only once. The rearrangement links TRBV28 to TRBJ2-7, with 9 bases identical to TRBD1. Germline assignment: CDR1 MDHEN and CDR2 SYDVKM. CDR3 length equals 15 residues. Trimming cost V 7 bases and J 6 bases; bases outside gene matches: 13. The DNA of the CDR3 is TGTGCCAGCACCGGAAAGGGACAGGGTGGCGGCGAGCAGTACTTC. Translated: CASTGKGQGGGEQYF.

This sequence joins TRBV5-1 and TRBJ2-5, with TRBD2 as a possible D gene (5 bases). Trimming removed 2 bases at V and 3 bases at J, with 8 bases between. CDR3 length equals 13 residues. The germline V gene encodes CDR1 SGHRS and CDR2 YFSETQ. The CDR3, as DNA: TGCGCCAGCAGCTTTAACGGGGAAGAGACCCAGTACTTC. Protein: CASSFNGEETQYF.

This chain links TRBV6-6 with TRBJ1-6; no clear D. Germline V CDR1 and CDR2: MNHNY, SVGAGI (reference sequence). This CDR3 contains 14 residues. Trimming took off 6 bases at V and 7 bases at J, with 13 bases between the two ends. CDR3 protein: CASSGEGINSPLHF. CDR3 sequence (DNA): TGTGCCAGCAGCGGGGAAGGGATCAATTCACCCCTCCACTTT.

V and J are TRBV24-1 and TRBJ2-7, with D maybe TRBD1 (5 bases). The germline V gene encodes CDR1 KGHDR and CDR2 SFDVKD. This CDR3 is 13 amino acids long. The V end was cut by 5 bases, the J end by 3 bases, with 10 bases between. CDR3 sequence reads: CATSVDQGYEQYF. CDR3 DNA sequence: TGTGCCACCAGTGTGGATCAGGGCTACGAGCAGTACTTC.

This clone has only one observation. The chain carries TRBV19 and TRBJ2-2; no firm D call. Trimming pared 1 base from V and 1 base from J, leaving 7 bases between. Germline CDR1 and CDR2: LNHDA and SQIVND (reference sequence). The CDR3 is 15 amino acids. The CDR3 spells CASSIGQQNTGELFF. As DNA, the CDR3 is TGTGCCAGTAGTATAGGACAACAGAACACCGGGGAGCTGTTTTTT. Using reference TRBV19 and TRBJ2-2 for the parts outside the CDR3, the full variable domain is DGGITQSPKYLFRKEGQNVTLSCEQNLNHDAMYWYRQDPGQGLRLIYYSQIVNDFQKGDIAEGYSVSREKKESFPLTVTSAQKNPTAFYLCASSIGQQNTGELFFGEGSRLTVL.

V is TRBV3-1 (or the pseudogene TRBV3-2) and J is TRBJ2-5; 8 bases align to TRBD2. The germline gives CDR1 LGHDT, CDR2 YNNKEL (reference sequence). CDR3 length: 16 residues. Germline trimming cut 3 bases from V and 3 bases from J; bases unmatched to any gene: 9. This CDR3 reads CASSQVPLAAKETQYF. CDR3 nucleotide sequence: TGTGCCAGCAGCCAGGTCCCACTAGCGGCTAAAGAGACCCAGTACTTC.

The genes are TRBV9 and TRBJ1-2; D might be TRBD1 (5 bases). Germline CDR1 reads SGDLS; CDR2 reads YYNGEE. V lost 0 bases and J lost 8, with 20 bases in between. The CDR3 consists of 16 residues. In nucleotides, the CDR3 is TGTGCCAGCAGCGTAGGAGGCAGGGTTGGGCCAAGGGGCTACACCTTC. Encoded protein: CASSVGGRVGPRGYTF.

This chain uses TRBV10-3 with TRBJ2-3, with D perhaps matching TRBD1 (5 bases). Trimming shortened V by 3 bases and J by 3 bases, and 7 bases separated the two germline ends. Germline assignment: CDR1 ENHRY and CDR2 SYGVKD. This CDR3 has 13 amino acids. The CDR3 nucleotides are TGTGCCATCAGTGAATCAGGGACAGATACGCAGTATTTT. It specifies CAISESGTDTQYF.

This chain uses TRBV28 with TRBJ1-5; possibly TRBD1 for D (5 bases). The germline V gene has CDR1 MDHEN and CDR2 SYDVKM. V was cut by 3 bases and J by 0 bases, with 12 bases left in between. The CDR3 sequence is 16 residues long. This CDR3 reads CASSFGALDSNQPQHF. In DNA, the CDR3 is TGTGCCAGCAGTTTTGGGGCCCTGGATAGCAATCAGCCCCAGCATTTT.